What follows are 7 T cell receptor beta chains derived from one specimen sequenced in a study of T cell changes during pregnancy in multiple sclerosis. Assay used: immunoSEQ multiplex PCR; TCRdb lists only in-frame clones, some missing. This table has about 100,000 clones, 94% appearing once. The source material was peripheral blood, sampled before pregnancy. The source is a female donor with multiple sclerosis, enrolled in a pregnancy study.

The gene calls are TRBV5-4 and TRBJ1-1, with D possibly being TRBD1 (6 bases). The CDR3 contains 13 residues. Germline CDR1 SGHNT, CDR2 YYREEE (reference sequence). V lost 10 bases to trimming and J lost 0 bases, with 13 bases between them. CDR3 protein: CAWTAHMNTEAFF. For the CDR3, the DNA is TGTGCCTGGACAGCCCATATGAACACTGAAGCTTTCTTT.

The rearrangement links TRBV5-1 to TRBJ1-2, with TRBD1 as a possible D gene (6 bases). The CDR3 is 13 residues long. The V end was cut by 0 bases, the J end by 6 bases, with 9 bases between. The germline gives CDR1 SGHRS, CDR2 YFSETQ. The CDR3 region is CASSLAGADGYTF. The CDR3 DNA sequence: TGCGCCAGCAGCTTGGCAGGGGCGGATGGCTACACCTTC.

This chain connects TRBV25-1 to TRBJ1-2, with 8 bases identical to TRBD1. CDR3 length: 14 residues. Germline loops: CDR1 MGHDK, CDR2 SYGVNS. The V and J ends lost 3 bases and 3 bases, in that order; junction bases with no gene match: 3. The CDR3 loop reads CASSDQTGDYGYTF. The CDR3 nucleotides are TGTGCCAGCAGTGACCAGACAGGGGACTATGGCTACACCTTC.

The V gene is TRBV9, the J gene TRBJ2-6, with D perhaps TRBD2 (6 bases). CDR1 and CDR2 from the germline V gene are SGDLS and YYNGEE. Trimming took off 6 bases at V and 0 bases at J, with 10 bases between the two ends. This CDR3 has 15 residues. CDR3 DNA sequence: TGTGCCAGCACCCCGGGAGACTCTGGGGCCAACGTCCTGACTTTC. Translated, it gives CASTPGDSGANVLTF.

The CDR3 protein is CASSSPREVTEAFF. CDR3 bases: TGTGCCAGCAGTTCCCCCAGGGAGGTCACTGAAGCTTTCTTT. V is TRBV6-5 and J is TRBJ1-1, with a possible D match to TRBD1 (5 bases). Trimming took off 4 bases at V and 4 bases at J, with 13 bases between the two ends. The CDR3 is 14 residues long. From germline, CDR1 is MNHEY and CDR2 SVGAGI.

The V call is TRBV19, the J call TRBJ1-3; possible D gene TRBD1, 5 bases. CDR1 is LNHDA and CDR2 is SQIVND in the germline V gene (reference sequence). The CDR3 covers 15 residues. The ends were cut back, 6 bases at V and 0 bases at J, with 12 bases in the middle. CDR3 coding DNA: TGTGCCAGTAGCCCTGCAGGGATCTCTGGAAACACCATATATTTT. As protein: CASSPAGISGNTIYF.

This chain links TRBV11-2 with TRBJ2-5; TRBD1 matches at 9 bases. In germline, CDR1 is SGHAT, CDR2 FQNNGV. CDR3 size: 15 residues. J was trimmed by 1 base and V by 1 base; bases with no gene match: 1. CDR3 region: CASSLGQGVQETQYF. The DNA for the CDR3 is TGTGCCAGCAGCTTAGGACAGGGGGTCCAAGAGACCCAGTACTTC.